A selection of T cell receptor beta chains follows, all from one sample in a study of human T cells and chemical hapten exposure. One entry per CDR3 protein results from TCRdb running MiXCR on the RACE reads. There are more than 90,000 distinct CDR3 sequences in the sample; more than 9.5% occur only once, and 3.2% lies in the top ten. The material sequenced was whole blood, taken in connection with sensitization to the hapten diphenylcyclopropenone (DPC). These receptors originate from a woman aged 40 to 50 with alopecia areata. Some clones in this sample may be carry-over from other donors' samples. The CDR3 runs from the conserved cysteine through the conserved F or W. The D gene is left open where the match is weak. Not every row has a clone size; where given, it reads once, few, many or a size class.

abundance,v_gene,d_gene,j_gene,CDR3nt,CDR3aa
.,TRBV6-1,TRBD2,TRBJ2-3,TGTGCCAGCACCGTTGGACTAGCGGGGGGCCTCACAGATACGCAGTATTTT,CASTVGLAGGLTDTQYF
.,TRBV20-1,.,TRBJ2-1,TGCAGTGCTGGGGGGATTAACAATGAGCAGTTCTTC,CSAGGINNEQFF
few,TRBV10-2,.,TRBJ2-2,TGCGCCAGCAGTGCAGGGACCGGGGAGCTGTTTTTT,CASSAGTGELFF
many,TRBV28,TRBD1,TRBJ2-5,TGTGCCAGCTGGAGAACAGGGGTTAGGGAGACCCAGTACTTC,CASWRTGVRETQYF
few,TRBV7-9,TRBD1,TRBJ1-1,TGTGCCAGCAGCTGGACAGGGAACACTGAAGCTTTCTTT,CASSWTGNTEAFF
few,TRBV12-3/TRBV12-4,TRBD2,TRBJ2-1,TGTGCCAGCAGTTCCGGGACTAGCGGGGGGGCATTTTTGAATGAGCAGTTCTTC,CASSSGTSGGAFLNEQFF
many,TRBV6-6,.,TRBJ2-7,TGTGCCAGCAGTTATGGGCGTCCGGACGAGCAGTACTTC,CASSYGRPDEQYF
.,TRBV6-2/TRBV6-3,.,TRBJ2-7,TGTGCCAGCTTGGGGCAGGTCTCCTACGAGCAGTACTTC,CASLGQVSYEQYF
many,TRBV18,TRBD1,TRBJ1-2,TGTGCCAGCTCACCGGGGACAGGGGCTGACTATGGCTACACCTTC,CASSPGTGADYGYTF
many,TRBV20-1,TRBD2,TRBJ2-7,TGCAGTGCCTTAGCGGGGGGAGGCGAGCAGTACTTC,CSALAGGGEQYF
few,TRBV21-1,.,TRBJ2-7,TGTGCCAGCAGCAAAGGGACTAGCTCCTACGAGCAGTACTTC,CASSKGTSSYEQYF
many,TRBV2,.,TRBJ2-7,TGTGCCAGCAGTGAACTTGGCGTCACCTCCTACGAGCAGTACTTC,CASSELGVTSYEQYF
few,TRBV6-2/TRBV6-3,.,TRBJ2-6,TGTGCCAGCAGTTTCCCCGGGGGTCGGTCTTCTACTGGGGCCAACGTCCTGACTTTC,CASSFPGGRSSTGANVLTF
many,TRBV27,TRBD1,TRBJ1-1,TGTGCCAGCAGACTGTTTCCAGGGGGAGGCACTGAAGCTTTCTTT,CASRLFPGGGTEAFF
many,TRBV3-1,.,TRBJ1-6,TGTGCCAGCAGCCAGCGACCGGGACTTAGGAATTCACCCCTCCACTTT,CASSQRPGLRNSPLHF
many,TRBV28,.,TRBJ2-1,TGTGCCAGTTTCGGGGGTAACTCCTACAATGAGCAGTTCTTC,CASFGGNSYNEQFF
.,TRBV4-3,TRBD2,TRBJ2-3,TGCGCCAGCAGCGATGGTATAGGCGGGGGGGCGGAGACGCAGTATTTT,CASSDGIGGGAETQYF
.,TRBV20-1,.,TRBJ2-1,TGCAGTGCTAGAGATGGGGGAGTGGGGTACAATGAGCAGTTCTTC,CSARDGGVGYNEQFF
many,TRBV7-8,.,TRBJ2-1,TGTGCCAGCAGCTTCCCTACTGGCTCCTACAATGAGCAGTTCTTC,CASSFPTGSYNEQFF
few,TRBV28,TRBD1,TRBJ1-1,TGTGCCAGCAGCGGACAGGGGGCATTCACTGAAGCTTTCTTT,CASSGQGAFTEAFF
.,TRBV3-1,TRBD1,TRBJ2-7,TGTGCCAGCAGCCCGCGACCGGGACAGGGGCCCGAGCAGTACTTC,CASSPRPGQGPEQYF
many,TRBV6-4,.,TRBJ2-3,TGTGCCAGCAGTGTGGGGCACGGGACAGATACGCAGTATTTT,CASSVGHGTDTQYF
many,TRBV7-6,TRBD2,TRBJ2-7,TGTGCCAGCAGCCCCTCGCCTAGCGGGGGCTACGAGCAGTACTTC,CASSPSPSGGYEQYF
few,TRBV27,TRBD1,TRBJ2-5,TGTGCCACCGCCCAACGACCAGGGGGCGGGCAAGAGACCCAGTACTTC,CATAQRPGGGQETQYF
few,TRBV15,.,TRBJ1-1,TGTGCCACCAGCAAAGGACACCAAGTGGGCACTGAAGCTTTCTTT,CATSKGHQVGTEAFF
many,TRBV27,.,TRBJ1-5,TGTGCCAGCAGTCTAAGACAAGGGGGTCGCAATCAGCCCCAGCATTTT,CASSLRQGGRNQPQHF
many,TRBV4-2,TRBD1,TRBJ1-4,TGTGCCAGCAGCCTCCTCCGGGACAGGGGTAATGAAAAACTGTTTTTT,CASSLLRDRGNEKLFF
few,TRBV4-1,.,TRBJ2-7,TGCGCCAGCAGCCTATCAGAGAGCTCCTACGAGCAGTACTTC,CASSLSESSYEQYF
few,TRBV3-1,.,TRBJ1-5,TGTGCCAGCAGCCACAGGGAAGATCAGCCCCAGCATTTT,CASSHREDQPQHF
many,TRBV28,.,TRBJ2-7,TGTGCCAGCAGTTTAAGGCGTCTGGCCGCGACCTACGAGCAGTACTTC,CASSLRRLAATYEQYF
.,TRBV12-3/TRBV12-4,.,TRBJ2-3,TGTGCCAGCAGTTTAGGAGGGGTCACAGATACGCAGTATTTT,CASSLGGVTDTQYF
.,TRBV18,.,TRBJ2-5,TGTGCCAGCTCCCTCCCGGGACCCCGTCCGGAGACCCAGTACTTC,CASSLPGPRPETQYF
many,TRBV7-2,.,TRBJ2-1,TGTGCCAGCAACGCAGCCCGGGGGAATGAGCAGTTCTTC,CASNAARGNEQFF
.,TRBV7-9,.,TRBJ2-3,TGTGCCAGCAGCTTTTCCGGTCCCACAGATACGCAGTATTTT,CASSFSGPTDTQYF
.,TRBV20-1,.,TRBJ1-2,TGCAGTGCTAGAGATATCACGACAAACTATGGCTACACCTTC,CSARDITTNYGYTF
many,TRBV6-5,.,TRBJ2-2,TGTGCCATCGGCCTCCGGGGTGCCGGAACATCCGGGGAGCTGTTTTTT,CAIGLRGAGTSGELFF
many,TRBV29-1,.,TRBJ1-4,TGCAGCGTTGCCCACCGAACTCCGGGTGAAAAACTGTTTTTT,CSVAHRTPGEKLFF
.,TRBV27,.,TRBJ2-6,TGTGCCAGCAGGGAGGGTGGTTCTGGGGCCAACGTCCTGACTTTC,CASREGGSGANVLTF
.,TRBV27,.,TRBJ2-7,TGTGCCAGCAGTTTGACTGCGGGGGAGCAGTACTTC,CASSLTAGEQYF